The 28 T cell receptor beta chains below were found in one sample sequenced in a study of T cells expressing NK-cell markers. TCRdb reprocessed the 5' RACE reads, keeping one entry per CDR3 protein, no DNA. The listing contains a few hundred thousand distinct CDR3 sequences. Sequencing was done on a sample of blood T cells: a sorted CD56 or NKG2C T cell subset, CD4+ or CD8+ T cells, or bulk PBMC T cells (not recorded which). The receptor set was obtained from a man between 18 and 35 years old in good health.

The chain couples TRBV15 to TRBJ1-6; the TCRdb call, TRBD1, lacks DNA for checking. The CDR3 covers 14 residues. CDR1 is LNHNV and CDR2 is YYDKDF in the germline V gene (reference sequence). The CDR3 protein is CATSMTSGDSPLHF.

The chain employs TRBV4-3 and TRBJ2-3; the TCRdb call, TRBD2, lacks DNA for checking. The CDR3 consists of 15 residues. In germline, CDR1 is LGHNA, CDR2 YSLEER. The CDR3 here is CASSQNSGSTDTQYF.

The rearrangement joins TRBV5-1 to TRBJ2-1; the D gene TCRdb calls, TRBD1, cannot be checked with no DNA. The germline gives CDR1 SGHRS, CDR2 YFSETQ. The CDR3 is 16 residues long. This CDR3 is CASSLYNDPRQGEQFF.

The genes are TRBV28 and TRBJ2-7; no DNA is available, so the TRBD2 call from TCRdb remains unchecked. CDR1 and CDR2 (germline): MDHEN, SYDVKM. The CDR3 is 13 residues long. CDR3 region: CASSFGTRREQYF.

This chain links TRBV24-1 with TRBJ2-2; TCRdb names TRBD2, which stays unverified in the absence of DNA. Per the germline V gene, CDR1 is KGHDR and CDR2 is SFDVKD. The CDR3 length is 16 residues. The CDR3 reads CATRSTGPTNTGELFF.

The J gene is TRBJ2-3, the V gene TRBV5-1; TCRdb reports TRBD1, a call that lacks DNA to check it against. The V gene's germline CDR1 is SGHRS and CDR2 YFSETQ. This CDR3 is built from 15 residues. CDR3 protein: CASSPGQRGTDTQYF. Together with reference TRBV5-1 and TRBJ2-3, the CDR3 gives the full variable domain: KAGVTQTPRYLIKTRGQQVTLSCSPISGHRSVSWYQQTPGQGLQFLFEYFSETQRNKGNFPGRFSGRQFSNSRSEMNVSTLELGDSALYLCASSPGQRGTDTQYFGPGTRLTVL.

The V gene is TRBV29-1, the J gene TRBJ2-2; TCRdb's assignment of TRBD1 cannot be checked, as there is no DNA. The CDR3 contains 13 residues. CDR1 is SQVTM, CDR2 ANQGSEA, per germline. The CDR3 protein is CSVGWGQTGELFF.

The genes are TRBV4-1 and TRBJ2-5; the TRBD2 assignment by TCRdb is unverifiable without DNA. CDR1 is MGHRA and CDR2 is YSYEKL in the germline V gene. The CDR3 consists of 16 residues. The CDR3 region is CASSHPGTRLQETQYF.

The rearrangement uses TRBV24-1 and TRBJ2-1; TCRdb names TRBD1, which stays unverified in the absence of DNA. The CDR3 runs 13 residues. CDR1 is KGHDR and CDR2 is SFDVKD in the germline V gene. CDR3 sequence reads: CATSAPGRDEQFF.

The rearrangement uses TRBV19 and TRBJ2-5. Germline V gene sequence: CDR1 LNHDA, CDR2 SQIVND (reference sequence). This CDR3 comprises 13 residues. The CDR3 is CASSISVQETQYF.

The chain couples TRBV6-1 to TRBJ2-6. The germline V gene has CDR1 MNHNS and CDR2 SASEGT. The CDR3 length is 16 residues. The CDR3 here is CASSSIMFSGANVLTF.

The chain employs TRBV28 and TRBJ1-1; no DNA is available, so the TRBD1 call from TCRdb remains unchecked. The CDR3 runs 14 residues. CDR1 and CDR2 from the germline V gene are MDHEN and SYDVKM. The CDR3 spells CASSLYTRGEKAFF. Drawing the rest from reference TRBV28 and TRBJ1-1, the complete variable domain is DVKVTQSSRYLVKRTGEKVFLECVQDMDHENMFWYRQDPGLGLRLIYFSYDVKMKEKGDIPEGYSVSREKKERFSLILESASTNQTSMYLCASSLYTRGEKAFFGQGTRLTVV.

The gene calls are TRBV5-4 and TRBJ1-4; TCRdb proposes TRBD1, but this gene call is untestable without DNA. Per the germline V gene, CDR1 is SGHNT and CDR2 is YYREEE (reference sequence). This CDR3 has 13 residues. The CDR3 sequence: CASSLLGHEKLFF.

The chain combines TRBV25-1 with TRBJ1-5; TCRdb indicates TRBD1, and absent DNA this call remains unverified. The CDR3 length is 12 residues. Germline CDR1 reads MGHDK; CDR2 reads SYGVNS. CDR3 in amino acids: CASTQGDQPQHF.

This CDR3 reads CASSQDVSGRGRETQYF. V usage is TRBV4-2 and J usage is TRBJ2-5; the TCRdb D gene call, TRBD2, has no DNA to confirm it. Looked up from germline, CDR1 is LGHNA and CDR2 is YNFKEQ. This CDR3 has 17 amino acids.

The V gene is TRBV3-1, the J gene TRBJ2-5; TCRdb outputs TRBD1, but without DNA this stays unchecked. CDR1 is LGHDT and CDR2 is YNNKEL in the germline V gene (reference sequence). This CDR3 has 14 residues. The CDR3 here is CASSGGKGLETQYF.

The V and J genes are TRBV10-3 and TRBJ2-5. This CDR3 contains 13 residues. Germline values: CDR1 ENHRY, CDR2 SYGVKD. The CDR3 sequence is CAISLTNMETQYF.

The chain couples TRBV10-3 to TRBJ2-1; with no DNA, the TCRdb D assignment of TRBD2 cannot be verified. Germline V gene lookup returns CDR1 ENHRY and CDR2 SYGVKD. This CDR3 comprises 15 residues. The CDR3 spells CAISASGRAVGEQFF.

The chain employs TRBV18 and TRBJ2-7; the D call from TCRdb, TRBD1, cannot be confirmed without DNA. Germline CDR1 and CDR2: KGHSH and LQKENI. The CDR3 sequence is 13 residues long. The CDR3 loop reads CASWQDRGYEQYF.

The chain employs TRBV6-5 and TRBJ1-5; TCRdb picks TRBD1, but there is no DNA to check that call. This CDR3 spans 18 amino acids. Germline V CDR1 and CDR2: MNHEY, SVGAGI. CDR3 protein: CASSSGTGGVLSNQPQHF.

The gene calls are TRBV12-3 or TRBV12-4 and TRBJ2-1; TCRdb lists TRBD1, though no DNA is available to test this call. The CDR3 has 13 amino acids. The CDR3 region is CASSLQSGSAQFF.

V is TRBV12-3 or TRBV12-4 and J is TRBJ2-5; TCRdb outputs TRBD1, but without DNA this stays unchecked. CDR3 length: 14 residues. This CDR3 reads CASSFEGVRGAQYF.

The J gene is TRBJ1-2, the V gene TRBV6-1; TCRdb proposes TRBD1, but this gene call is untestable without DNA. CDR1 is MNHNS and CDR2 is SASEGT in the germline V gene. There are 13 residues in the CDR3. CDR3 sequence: CASRGTGPAGYTF.

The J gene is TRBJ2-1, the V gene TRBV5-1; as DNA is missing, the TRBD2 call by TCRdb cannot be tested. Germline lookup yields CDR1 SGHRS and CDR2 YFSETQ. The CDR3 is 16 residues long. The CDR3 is CASSPTTSGRYNEQFF.

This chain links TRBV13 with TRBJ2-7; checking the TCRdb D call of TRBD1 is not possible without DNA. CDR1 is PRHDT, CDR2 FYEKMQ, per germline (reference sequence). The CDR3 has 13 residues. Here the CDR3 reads CASSLVPGAEQYF. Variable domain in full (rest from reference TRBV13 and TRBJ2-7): AAGVIQSPRHLIKEKRETATLKCYPIPRHDTVYWYQQGPGQDPQFLISFYEKMQSDKGSIPDRFSAQQFSDYHSELNMSSLELGDSALYFCASSLVPGAEQYFGPGTRLTVT.

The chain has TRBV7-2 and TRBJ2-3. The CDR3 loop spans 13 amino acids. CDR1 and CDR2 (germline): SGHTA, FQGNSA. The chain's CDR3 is CASSVTRTDTQYF.

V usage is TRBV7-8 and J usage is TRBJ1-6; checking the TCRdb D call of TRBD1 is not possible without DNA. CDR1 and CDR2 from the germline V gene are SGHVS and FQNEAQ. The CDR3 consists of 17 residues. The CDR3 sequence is CASSLSPGIGYNSPLHF. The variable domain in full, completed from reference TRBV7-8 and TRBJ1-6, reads GAGVSQSPRYKVAKRGQDVALRCDPISGHVSLFWYQQALGQGPEFLTYFQNEAQLDKSGLPSDRFFAERPEGSVSTLKIQRTQQEDSAVYLCASSLSPGIGYNSPLHFGNGTRLTVT.

The CDR3 here is CASLDRAVGNYGYTF. The J gene is TRBJ1-2, the V gene TRBV19; without DNA, the TCRdb call of TRBD1 cannot be checked. Germline V CDR1 and CDR2: LNHDA, SQIVND (reference sequence). The CDR3 runs 15 residues.